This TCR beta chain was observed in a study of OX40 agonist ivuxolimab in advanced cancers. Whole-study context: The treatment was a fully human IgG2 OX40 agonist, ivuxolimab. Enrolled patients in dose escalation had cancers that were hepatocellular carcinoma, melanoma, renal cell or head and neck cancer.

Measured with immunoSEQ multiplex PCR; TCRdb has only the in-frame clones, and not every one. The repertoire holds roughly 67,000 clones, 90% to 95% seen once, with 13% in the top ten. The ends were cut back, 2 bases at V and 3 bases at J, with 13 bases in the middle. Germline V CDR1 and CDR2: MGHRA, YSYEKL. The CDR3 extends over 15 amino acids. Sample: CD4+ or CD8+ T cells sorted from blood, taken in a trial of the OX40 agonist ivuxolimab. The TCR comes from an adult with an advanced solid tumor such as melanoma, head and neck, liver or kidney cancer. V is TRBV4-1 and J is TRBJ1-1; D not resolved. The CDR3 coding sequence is TGCGCCAGCAGCCAATCCTCAATTGCGGACACTGAAGCTTTCTTT. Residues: CASSQSSIADTEAFF.